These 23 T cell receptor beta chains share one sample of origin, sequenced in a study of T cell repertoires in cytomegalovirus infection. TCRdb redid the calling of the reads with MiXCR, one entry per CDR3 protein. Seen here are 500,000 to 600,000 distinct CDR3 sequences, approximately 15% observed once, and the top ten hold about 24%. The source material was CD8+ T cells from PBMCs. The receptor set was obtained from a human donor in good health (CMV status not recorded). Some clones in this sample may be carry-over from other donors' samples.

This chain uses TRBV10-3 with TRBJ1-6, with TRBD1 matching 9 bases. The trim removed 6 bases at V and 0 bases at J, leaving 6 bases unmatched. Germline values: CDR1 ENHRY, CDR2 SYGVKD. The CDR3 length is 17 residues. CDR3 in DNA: TGTGCCATCAGGCCGGGACAGGGAGGCTCCTATAATTCACCCCTCCACTTT. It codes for CAIRPGQGGSYNSPLHF.

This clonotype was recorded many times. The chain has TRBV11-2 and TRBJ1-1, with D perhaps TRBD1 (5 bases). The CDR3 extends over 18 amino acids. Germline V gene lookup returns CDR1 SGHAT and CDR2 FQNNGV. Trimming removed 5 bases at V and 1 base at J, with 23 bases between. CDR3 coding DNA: TGTGCCAGCAGCCGTTGGGTCCGGGACCCTGGGGGGAACACTGAAGCTTTCTTT. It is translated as CASSRWVRDPGGNTEAFF.

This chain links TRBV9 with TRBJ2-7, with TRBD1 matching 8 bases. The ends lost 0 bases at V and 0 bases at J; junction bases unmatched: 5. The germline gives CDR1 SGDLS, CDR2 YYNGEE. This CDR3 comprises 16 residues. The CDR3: CASSVGWGTGSYEQYF. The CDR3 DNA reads TGTGCCAGCAGCGTAGGCTGGGGGACAGGCTCCTACGAGCAGTACTTC. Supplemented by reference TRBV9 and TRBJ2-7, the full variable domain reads DSGVTQTPKHLITATGQRVTLRCSPRSGDLSVYWYQQSLDQGLQFLIQYYNGEERAKGNILERFSAQQFPDLHSELNLSSLELGDSALYFCASSVGWGTGSYEQYFGPGTRLTVT.

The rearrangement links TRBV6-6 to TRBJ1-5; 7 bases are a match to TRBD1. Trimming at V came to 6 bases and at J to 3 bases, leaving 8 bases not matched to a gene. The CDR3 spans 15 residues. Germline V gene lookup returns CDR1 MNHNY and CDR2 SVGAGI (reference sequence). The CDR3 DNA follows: TGTGCCAGCAGCCGGACAGGAGTGAACAATCAGCCCCAGCATTTT. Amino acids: CASSRTGVNNQPQHF.

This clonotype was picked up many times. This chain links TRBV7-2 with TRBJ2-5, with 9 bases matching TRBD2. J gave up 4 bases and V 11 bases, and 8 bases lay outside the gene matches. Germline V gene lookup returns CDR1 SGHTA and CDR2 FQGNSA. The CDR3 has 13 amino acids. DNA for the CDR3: TGTGCCTCGGCGGGAGGGCCAGGAGAGACCCAGTACTTC. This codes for CASAGGPGETQYF. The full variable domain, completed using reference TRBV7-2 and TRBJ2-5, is GAGVSQSPSNKVTEKGKDVELRCDPISGHTALYWYRQSLGQGLEFLIYFQGNSAPDKSGLPSDRFSAERTGGSVSTLTIQRTQQEDSAVYLCASAGGPGETQYFGPGTRLLVL.

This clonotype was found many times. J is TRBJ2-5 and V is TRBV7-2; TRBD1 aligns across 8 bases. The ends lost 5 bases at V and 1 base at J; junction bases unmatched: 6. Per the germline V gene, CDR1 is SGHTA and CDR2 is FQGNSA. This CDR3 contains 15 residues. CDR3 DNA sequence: TGTGCCAGCAGCCCTGACAGGGGTGGCCAAGAGACCCAGTACTTC. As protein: CASSPDRGGQETQYF.

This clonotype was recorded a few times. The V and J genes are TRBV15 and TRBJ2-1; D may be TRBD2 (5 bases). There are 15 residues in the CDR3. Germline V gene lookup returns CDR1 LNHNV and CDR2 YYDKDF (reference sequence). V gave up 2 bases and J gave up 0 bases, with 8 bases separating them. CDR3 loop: CATSRLGSSYNEQFF. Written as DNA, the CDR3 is TGTGCCACCAGCAGACTAGGGAGCTCCTACAATGAGCAGTTCTTC.

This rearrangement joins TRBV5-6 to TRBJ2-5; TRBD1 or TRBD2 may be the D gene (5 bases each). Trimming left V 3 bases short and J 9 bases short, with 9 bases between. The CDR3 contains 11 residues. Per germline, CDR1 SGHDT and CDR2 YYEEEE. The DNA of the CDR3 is TGTGCCAGCAGCTCCACGGGGCCCCAGTACTTC. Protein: CASSSTGPQYF.

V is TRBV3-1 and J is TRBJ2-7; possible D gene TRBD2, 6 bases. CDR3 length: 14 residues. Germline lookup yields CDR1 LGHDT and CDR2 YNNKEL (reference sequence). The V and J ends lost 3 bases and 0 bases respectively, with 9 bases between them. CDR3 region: CASSQGGVSYEQYF. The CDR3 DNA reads TGTGCCAGCAGCCAGGGGGGTGTCTCCTACGAGCAGTACTTC.

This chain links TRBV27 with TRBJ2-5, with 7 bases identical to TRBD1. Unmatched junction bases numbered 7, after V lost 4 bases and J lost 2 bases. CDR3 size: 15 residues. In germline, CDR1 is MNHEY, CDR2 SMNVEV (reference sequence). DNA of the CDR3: TGTGCCAGCAGTTCCCCCGGGACAGCACAAGAGACCCAGTACTTC. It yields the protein CASSSPGTAQETQYF.

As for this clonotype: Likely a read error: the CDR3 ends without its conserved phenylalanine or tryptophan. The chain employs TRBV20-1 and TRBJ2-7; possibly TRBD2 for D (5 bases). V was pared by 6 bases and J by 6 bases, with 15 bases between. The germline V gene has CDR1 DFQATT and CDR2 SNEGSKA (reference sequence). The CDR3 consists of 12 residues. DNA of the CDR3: TGCAGTGCACAGTACACGGCGGGCGAGCAGTACCTC. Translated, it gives CSAQYTAGEQYL.

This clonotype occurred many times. CDR3 region: CASSLERYNEQFF. DNA of the CDR3: TGTGCCAGCAGCTTAGAGAGGTACAATGAGCAGTTCTTC. This chain connects TRBV7-8 to TRBJ2-1; unclear D gene. V lost 1 base to trimming and J lost 4 bases, with 5 bases between them. CDR3 length: 13 residues. From germline, CDR1 is SGHVS and CDR2 FQNEAQ. The full variable domain, rest sourced from reference TRBV7-8 and TRBJ2-1, is GAGVSQSPRYKVAKRGQDVALRCDPISGHVSLFWYQQALGQGPEFLTYFQNEAQLDKSGLPSDRFFAERPEGSVSTLKIQRTQQEDSAVYLCASSLERYNEQFFGPGTRLTVL.

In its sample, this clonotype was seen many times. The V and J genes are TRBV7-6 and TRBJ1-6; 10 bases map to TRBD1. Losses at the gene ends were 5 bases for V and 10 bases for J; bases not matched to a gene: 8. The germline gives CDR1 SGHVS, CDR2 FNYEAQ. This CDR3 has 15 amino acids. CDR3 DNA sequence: TGTGCCAGCAGCCAGGGGACAGGGGCGGAATCACCCCTCCACTTT. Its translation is CASSQGTGAESPLHF.

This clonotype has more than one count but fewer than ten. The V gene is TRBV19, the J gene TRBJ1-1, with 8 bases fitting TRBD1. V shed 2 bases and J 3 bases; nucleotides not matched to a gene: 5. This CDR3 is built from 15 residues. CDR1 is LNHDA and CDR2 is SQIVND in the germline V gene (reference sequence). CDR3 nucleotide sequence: TGTGCCAGTAGTATAAAGGCAGGGGGCCACACTGAAGCTTTCTTT. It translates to CASSIKAGGHTEAFF. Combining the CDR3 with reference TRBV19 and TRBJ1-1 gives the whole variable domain DGGITQSPKYLFRKEGQNVTLSCEQNLNHDAMYWYRQDPGQGLRLIYYSQIVNDFQKGDIAEGYSVSREKKESFPLTVTSAQKNPTAFYLCASSIKAGGHTEAFFGQGTRLTVV.

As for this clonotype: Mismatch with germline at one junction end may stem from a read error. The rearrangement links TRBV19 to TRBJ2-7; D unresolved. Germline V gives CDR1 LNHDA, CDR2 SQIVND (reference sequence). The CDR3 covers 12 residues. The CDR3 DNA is TGTTCCAGTAGTATAGAGGAAGACGAGCAGTACTTC. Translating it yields CSSSIEEDEQYF.

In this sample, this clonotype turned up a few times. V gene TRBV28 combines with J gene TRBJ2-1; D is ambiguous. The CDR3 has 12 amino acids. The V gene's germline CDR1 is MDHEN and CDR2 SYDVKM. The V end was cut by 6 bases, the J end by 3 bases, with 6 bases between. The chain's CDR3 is CASSDIYNEQFF. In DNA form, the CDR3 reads TGTGCCAGCAGCGATATCTACAATGAGCAGTTCTTC.

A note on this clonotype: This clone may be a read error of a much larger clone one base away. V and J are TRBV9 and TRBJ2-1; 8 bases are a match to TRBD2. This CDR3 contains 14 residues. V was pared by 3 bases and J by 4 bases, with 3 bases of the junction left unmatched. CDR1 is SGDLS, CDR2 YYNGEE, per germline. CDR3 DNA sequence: TGTGCCAGCAGCGCGGGGGGGGATTACAATGAGCAGTTCTTC. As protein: CASSAGGDYNEQFF.

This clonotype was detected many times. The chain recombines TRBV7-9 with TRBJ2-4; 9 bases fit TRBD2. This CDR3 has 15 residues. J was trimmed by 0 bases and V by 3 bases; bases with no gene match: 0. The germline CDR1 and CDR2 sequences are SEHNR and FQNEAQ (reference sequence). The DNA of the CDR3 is TGTGCCAGCAGCTTGACTAGCGGAGCCAAAAACATTCAGTACTTC. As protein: CASSLTSGAKNIQYF.

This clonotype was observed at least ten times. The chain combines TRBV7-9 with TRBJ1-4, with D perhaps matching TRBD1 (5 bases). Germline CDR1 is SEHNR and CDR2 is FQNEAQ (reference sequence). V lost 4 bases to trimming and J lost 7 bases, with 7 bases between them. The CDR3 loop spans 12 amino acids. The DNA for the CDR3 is TGTGCCAGCAGCTGGGACCTTGAAAAACTGTTTTTT. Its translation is CASSWDLEKLFF.

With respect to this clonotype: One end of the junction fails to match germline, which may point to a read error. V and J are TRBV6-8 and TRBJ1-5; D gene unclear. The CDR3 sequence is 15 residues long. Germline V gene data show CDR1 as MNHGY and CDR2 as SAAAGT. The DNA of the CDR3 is TGTGCCAGAAGTTACTCTTCCCTAGTCAATCAGCCCCAGCATTTT. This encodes CARSYSSLVNQPQHF.

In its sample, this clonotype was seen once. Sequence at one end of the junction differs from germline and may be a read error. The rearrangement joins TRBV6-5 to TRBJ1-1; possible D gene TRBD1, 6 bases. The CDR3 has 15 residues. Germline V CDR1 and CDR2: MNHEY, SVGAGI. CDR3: CASSYGEGVGTEAYF. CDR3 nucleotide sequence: TGCGCCAGCAGTTATGGTGAGGGGGTAGGCACTGAAGCTTACTTT.

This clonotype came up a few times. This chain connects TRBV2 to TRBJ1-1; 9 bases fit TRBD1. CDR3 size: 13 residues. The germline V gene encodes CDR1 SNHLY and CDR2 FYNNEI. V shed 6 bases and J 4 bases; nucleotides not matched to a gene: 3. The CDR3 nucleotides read TGTGCCAGCAGACCGACAGGGGGCACTGAAGCTTTCTTT. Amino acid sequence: CASRPTGGTEAFF.

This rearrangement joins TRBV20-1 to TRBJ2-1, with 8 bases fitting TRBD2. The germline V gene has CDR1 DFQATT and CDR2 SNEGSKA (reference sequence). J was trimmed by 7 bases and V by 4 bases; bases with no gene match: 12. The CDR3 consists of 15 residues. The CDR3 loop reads CSAIRLREAANEQFF. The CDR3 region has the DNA TGCAGTGCTATTCGTTTGCGGGAGGCGGCAAATGAGCAGTTCTTC.